These T cell receptor beta chains were read from a single sample in a study of Ad26.COV2.S vaccination and SARS-CoV-2 variants. The repertoire was sequenced with immunoSEQ multiplex PCR; TCRdb's copy has only in-frame clones and lacks some. This table holds 300,000 to 400,000 clones, 80% to 90% found once. Source: peripheral blood, taken in a trial of Ad26.COV2.S vaccine versus placebo. Every receptor here comes from a person aged 18-65 years who received the Ad26.COV2.S COVID-19 vaccine or a placebo. CDR3s leave out the opening cysteine and the closing phenylalanine or tryptophan. The order of the fields is J gene, clone size, V gene, CDR3 protein. The size of a clone is reported for some rows only, either as once, few or many, or as a class for expanded clones.

J gene: TRBJ2-7
clone size: -
V gene: TRBV18
CDR3 protein: ASSSTGALPYEQY

J gene: TRBJ1-3
clone size: -
V gene: TRBV7-9
CDR3 protein: ASSLDGIGEGNTIY

J gene: TRBJ1-1
clone size: once
V gene: TRBV5-1
CDR3 protein: ASSLEGADTEAF

J gene: TRBJ2-1
clone size: -
V gene: TRBV5-1
CDR3 protein: ASRRAGTYNEQF

J gene: TRBJ2-1
clone size: -
V gene: TRBV13
CDR3 protein: ASSWDPHEQF

J gene: TRBJ1-6
clone size: -
V gene: TRBV19
CDR3 protein: ASSAGNSPLH

J gene: TRBJ2-3
clone size: -
V gene: TRBV10-3
CDR3 protein: AISDQAGVDTQY

J gene: TRBJ1-2
clone size: once
V gene: TRBV4-1
CDR3 protein: ASGNDRGRNYGYT

J gene: TRBJ2-7
clone size: -
V gene: TRBV6-5
CDR3 protein: ASKGDGASLYEQY

J gene: TRBJ2-7
clone size: -
V gene: TRBV5-1
CDR3 protein: ASSVTGQGIIYEQY

J gene: TRBJ1-1
clone size: -
V gene: TRBV5-6
CDR3 protein: ASSLGSGYTEAF

J gene: TRBJ2-1
clone size: once
V gene: TRBV5-1
CDR3 protein: ASSLEWNNEQF

J gene: TRBJ1-1
clone size: -
V gene: TRBV6-5
CDR3 protein: ASSLQGGLNTEAF

J gene: TRBJ1-4
clone size: -
V gene: TRBV18
CDR3 protein: ASSPSVTGSMGEKLF

J gene: TRBJ2-7
clone size: -
V gene: TRBV7-2
CDR3 protein: ASSLNPGPFFSSYEQY

J gene: TRBJ2-5
clone size: -
V gene: TRBV5-1
CDR3 protein: ASSLATGQETQY

J gene: TRBJ1-2
clone size: -
V gene: TRBV7-9
CDR3 protein: ASSSKDGTSYGYT

J gene: TRBJ2-2
clone size: few
V gene: TRBV6-1
CDR3 protein: ASSEGTGVTGELF

J gene: TRBJ1-1
clone size: -
V gene: TRBV7-9
CDR3 protein: ASSLEGKNTEAF

J gene: TRBJ2-7
clone size: -
V gene: TRBV5-6
CDR3 protein: ASSPGLAGGPTYEQY

J gene: TRBJ1-2
clone size: -
V gene: TRBV4-3
CDR3 protein: ASSQEGRGYT

J gene: TRBJ2-5
clone size: once
V gene: TRBV3-1/TRBV3-2
CDR3 protein: ASSPGLADQETQY

J gene: TRBJ1-3
clone size: -
V gene: TRBV4-1
CDR3 protein: ASSTGGAGNTIY

J gene: TRBJ2-3
clone size: -
V gene: TRBV7-9
CDR3 protein: ASSLRTGGTDTQY

J gene: TRBJ1-4
clone size: -
V gene: TRBV6-1
CDR3 protein: ASSEGRVKNEKLF

J gene: TRBJ2-3
clone size: -
V gene: TRBV7-8
CDR3 protein: ASGGHSQRGGPDTQY

J gene: TRBJ1-1
clone size: few
V gene: TRBV5-8
CDR3 protein: ASSPKWLNTEAF